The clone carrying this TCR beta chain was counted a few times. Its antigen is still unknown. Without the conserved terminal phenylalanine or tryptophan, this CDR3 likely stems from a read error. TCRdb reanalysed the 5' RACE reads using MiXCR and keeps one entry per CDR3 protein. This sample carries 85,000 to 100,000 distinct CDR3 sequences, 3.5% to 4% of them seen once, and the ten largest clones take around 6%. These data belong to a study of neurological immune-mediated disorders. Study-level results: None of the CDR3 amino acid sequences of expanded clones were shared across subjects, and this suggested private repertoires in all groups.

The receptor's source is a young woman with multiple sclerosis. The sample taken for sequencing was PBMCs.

DNA of the CDR3: TGTGCCAGCAGCTTTGTTCCGGGACAGGGTGACGGCTACACCAAC. It codes for CASSFVPGQGDGYTN. The chain is built from TRBV5-6 and TRBJ1-2, with 9 bases identical to TRBD1. This CDR3 contains 15 residues. Trimming at V came to 2 bases and at J to 8 bases, leaving 10 bases not matched to a gene. Looked up from germline, CDR1 is SGHDT and CDR2 is YYEEEE.